This T cell receptor (beta chain) came from a study of blood T cell repertoires in COVID-19. Study background: The United States, Italy and Spain provided the acute and convalescent COVID-19 samples. From T cells, B-cell-depleted T cells, or PBMCs came the material, which was cDNA or gDNA.

After removal of 2 bases from V and 0 bases from J, the junction contained 15 bases not matched to a gene. Germline CDR1 SQVTM, CDR2 ANQGSEA. The CDR3 runs to 20 residues. Original analysis: Nucleated cell counts were estimated from reference gene primer amplification. Generated by immunoSEQ multiplex PCR, the TCRdb table keeps only in-frame clones and is missing some. For V, J and clone size, that table is used; D and trimming come from the DNA. This table holds 200,000 to 250,000 clones, 75% to 85% found once. The source of this sequence is a human donor in a cohort sampled during active COVID-19. The specimen sequenced was peripheral blood. The V call is TRBV29-1, the J call TRBJ2-3, with TRBD2 identical over 12 bases. CDR3 DNA sequence: TGCAGCGTTGAACTTCCCACTTTTCCGGGACTAGCGGGCAGCACAGATACGCAGTATTTT. Protein sequence: CSVELPTFPGLAGSTDTQYF.